Here is one T cell receptor (beta chain) with its context. Its antigen remains unknown. The authors loaded 200 ng DNA, around 30,000 T cell genomes, into sorted-subset replicate PCRs. Produced via immunoSEQ multiplex PCR; TCRdb's table is partial and in-frame only. The table has 90,000 to 150,000 clones, approximately 70% seen once. This sample was taken from a study of shared clonotypes between healthy human individuals. Study overall: Sampling drew on donors who were a couple of women and a few men aged 18 to 49.

Findings and caveats of the study: The naive CD4 repertoires of a handful of donors were compared, and approximately 5.3% of clonotypes were shared.

Pooled CD45RO+ cells and CCR7-negative CD45RA+ TemRA cells made up CD8 memory. The CDR3 extends over 15 amino acids. From germline, CDR1 is MNHEY and CDR2 SVGAGI. The trim removed 5 bases at V and 1 base at J, leaving 3 bases unmatched. The specimen sequenced was memory CD8+ T cells sorted from blood. This sample's subset: CD45RO+ cells pooled with CCR7-negative TemRA cells. This sequence was found in a woman aged 25 to 39 in good health. The rearrangement links TRBV6-5 to TRBJ2-5; 11 nucleotides line up with TRBD2. The CDR3 DNA sequence: TGTGCCAGCAGTATGGGGACTAGCGGCCAAGAGACCCAGTACTTC. This translates into CASSMGTSGQETQYF.